This TCR beta chain came from a study of T-cell reconstitution after alpha-beta-depleted transplantation in children. Points from the study as a whole: Surviving thymic progenitors and recipient T cells were the source of high TCRbeta diversity at day 60 in some patients. It was newly produced T cells that mostly accounted for T-cell counts and diversity one year after transplant. The study reportedly traced alpha-beta T cells about two months after transplant to several hundred expanded graft clones.

Germline-derived CDR1 and CDR2 are DFQATT and SNEGSKA (reference sequence). The V segment lost 5 bases and the J segment 7 bases; nucleotides outside the gene matches: 8. This CDR3 region has 13 residues. Unique molecular identifiers were used to barcode this TCRbeta library. From the PCR reads, TCRdb called clonotypes with MiXCR, one entry per CDR3 protein. The sample shows about 310,000 distinct CDR3 sequences, more than 20% of them seen only once. Worth noting for this clonotype: Antigen unknown.

The sequencing used PBMCs, mostly from graft donor cells, collected 180 days after TCRalphabeta/CD19-depleted stem cell transplant. The chain links TRBV20-1 to TRBJ1-5; TRBD1 aligns across 7 bases. The receptor's source is a male patient aged 10-17 years who had a stem cell transplant for acute lymphoblastic leukemia, so the T cells may come from the graft donor. The CDR3 loop reads CSASGQPGQPQHF. CDR3 nucleotides: TGCAGTGCTTCGGGACAGCCGGGGCAGCCCCAGCATTTT.